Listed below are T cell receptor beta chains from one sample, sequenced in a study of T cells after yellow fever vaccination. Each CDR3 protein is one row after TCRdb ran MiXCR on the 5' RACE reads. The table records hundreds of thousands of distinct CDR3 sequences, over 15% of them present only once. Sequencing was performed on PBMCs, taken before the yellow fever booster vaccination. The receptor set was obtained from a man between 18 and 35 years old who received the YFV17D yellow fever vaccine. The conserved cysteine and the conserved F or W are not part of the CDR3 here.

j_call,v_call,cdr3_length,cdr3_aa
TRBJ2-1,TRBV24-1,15,ATSDPGLAGGPYEQF
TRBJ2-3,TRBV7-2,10,ASSLEGNTQY
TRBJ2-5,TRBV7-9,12,ASSLMGVQETQY
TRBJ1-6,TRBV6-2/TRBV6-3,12,ASSLTLGDSPLH
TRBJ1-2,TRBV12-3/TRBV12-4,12,ASRRSEGDRGYT
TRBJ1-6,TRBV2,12,ASRDTGRIATLH
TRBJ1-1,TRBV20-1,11,SATRLENTEAF
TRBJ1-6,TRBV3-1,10,ASSQGSSPLH
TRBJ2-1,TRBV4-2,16,ASSQGWDSGRSYNEQF
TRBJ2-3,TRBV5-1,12,ASSTGTSADTQY
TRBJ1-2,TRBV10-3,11,ATGGTIASTYT
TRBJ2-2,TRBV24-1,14,ATSDPRRGTHGELF
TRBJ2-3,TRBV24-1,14,ATSDSGSGYTDTQY
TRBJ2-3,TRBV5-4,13,ASSLDQRGTDTQY
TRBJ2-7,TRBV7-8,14,ASSLATSGGTYEQY
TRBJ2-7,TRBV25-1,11,ASSATGRNEQY
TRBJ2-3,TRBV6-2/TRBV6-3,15,ASVSGRLAGLTDTQY
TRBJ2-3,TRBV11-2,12,ASSGGLATDTQY
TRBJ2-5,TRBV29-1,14,SVCVSGGSAQETQY
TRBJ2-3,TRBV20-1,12,SARDLVGGDTQY
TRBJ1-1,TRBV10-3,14,AISERDRGPNTEAF
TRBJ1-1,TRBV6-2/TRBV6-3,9,ASGQGASAF
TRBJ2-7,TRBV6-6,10,AGGQVAGEQY
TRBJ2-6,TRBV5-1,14,ASSFVDRSGANVLT
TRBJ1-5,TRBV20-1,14,SASAWDRGSNQPQH